A single sample gave rise to the 5 T cell receptor beta chains below, sequenced in a study of regulatory T cells in long-lasting Graves disease. The sample's time point: newly diagnosed GD, antithyroid drugs for less than 3 months. PBMCs were the source of the RNA used for TCR sequencing. The TCR beta library used iRepertoire HTBI primers with Arm-PCR amplification of CDR3. From the multiplex PCR reads, TCRdb called clonotypes with MiXCR, one entry per CDR3 protein. The sample has roughly 560,000 distinct CDR3 sequences, approximately 12% seen once. These data are also associated with another study on T cells in Graves' hyperthyroidism and ophthalmopathy.

The sample in question was peripheral blood mononuclear cells (PBMCs), obtained at new diagnosis, from a patient treated with antithyroid drugs. Source of these receptors: a woman under 40 with Graves disease.

The table lists this clonotype with a few counts. This chain uses TRBV10-1 with TRBJ2-7, with TRBD1 as a possible D gene (5 bases). CDR1 is WNHNN and CDR2 is SYGVQD in the germline V gene (reference sequence). This CDR3 is 15 amino acids long. The V end was cut by 5 bases, the J end by 0 bases, with 14 bases between. This chain's CDR3 is CASSPSRGLSYEQYF. CDR3 in DNA: TGCGCCAGCAGTCCCTCAAGGGGTCTCTCCTACGAGCAGTACTTC.

In its sample, this clonotype was seen many times. The CDR3 DNA sequence: TGTGCCAGCAGCAACTGGAAACAGGGATTCTATGGCTACACCTTC. It is translated as CASSNWKQGFYGYTF. The chain is built from TRBV11-2 and TRBJ1-2; D is possibly TRBD1 (6 bases). The length of the CDR3 is 15 residues. V gave up 5 bases and J gave up 4 bases, with 17 bases separating them. Germline-derived CDR1 and CDR2 are SGHAT and FQNNGV.

In its sample, this clonotype was seen a few times. The genes are TRBV10-2 and TRBJ1-1; tentatively, D is TRBD1 (5 bases). Trimming took off 3 bases at V and 5 bases at J, with 16 bases between the two ends. The V gene's germline CDR1 is WSHSY and CDR2 SAAADI. CDR3 length: 15 residues. The CDR3 protein is CASSDSRGLGTEAFF. The CDR3 DNA follows: TGCGCCAGCAGTGATTCAAGGGGCCTGGGTACTGAAGCTTTCTTT.

This clonotype was detected many times. V and J are TRBV20-1 and TRBJ1-2; D is ambiguous. This CDR3 is built from 13 residues. V gave up 1 base and J gave up 3 bases, with 9 bases separating them. Germline values: CDR1 DFQATT, CDR2 SNEGSKA (reference sequence). The CDR3 loop is CSARVIADYGYTF. In DNA, the CDR3 is TGCAGTGCTAGAGTCATTGCAGACTATGGCTACACCTTC.

For the CDR3, the DNA is TGTGCCAGCCACGAGCGCTACAATGAGCAGTTCTTC. This gives the protein CASHERYNEQFF. The gene calls are TRBV5-8 and TRBJ2-1; D is uncertain. Between the trimmed V and J ends, which lost 7 bases and 3 bases, there was a span of 8 bases. Germline CDR1 is SGHTS and CDR2 is YDEGEE. The CDR3 runs 12 residues.